The entry below gives a single TCR beta chain sequence along with its context. This record belongs to a study of control samples from healthy donors and cancer patients. The protocol was immunoSEQ multiplex PCR, while the TCRdb copy is restricted to in-frame clones and leaves out a portion. The sample lists 180,000 or so clones, roughly 89% occurring once. This CDR3 region has 12 residues. Germline CDR1 and CDR2: SNHLY and FYNNEI. J gave up 3 bases and V 8 bases, and 4 bases lay outside the gene matches. The source is a young woman in good health. V usage is TRBV2 and J usage is TRBJ2-7, with 7 bases identical to TRBD2. The material sequenced was blood. CDR3 nucleotide sequence: TGTGCCAGCTCTAGCGGTGTCTACGAGCAGTACTTC. Amino acids: CASSSGVYEQYF.